This entry lists 20 T cell receptor beta chains sequenced from one sample in a study of T cells in Graves' hyperthyroidism and ophthalmopathy. Amplification targeted TCR beta CDR3 regions from RNA transcripts. The TCR CDR3 first-round RT-PCR relied on the HTBI primer set. MiXCR, applied by TCRdb to the multiplex PCR reads, yields one record per CDR3 protein. This repertoire shows about 290,000 distinct CDR3 sequences, roughly an eighth found once; its top ten account for 7.9%. The material sequenced was blood. These TCRs come from a woman between 40 and 50 years old with Graves' hyperthyroidism.

This clonotype was counted ten times or more. V gene TRBV2 combines with J gene TRBJ1-6; a weak D match, TRBD1 (5 bases). V shed 7 bases and J shed 5 bases, with 9 bases lying between them. The CDR3 extends over 13 amino acids. The V gene's germline CDR1 is SNHLY and CDR2 FYNNEI. The CDR3 DNA reads as TGTGCCAGCAAGCCAGGGAATAATTCACCCCTCCACTTT. Translating gives CASKPGNNSPLHF.

This clonotype occurred many times. This chain connects TRBV20-1 to TRBJ2-2, with no clear D. This CDR3 comprises 15 residues. Trimming shortened V by 6 bases and J by 0 bases, and 14 bases separated the two germline ends. Per germline, CDR1 DFQATT and CDR2 SNEGSKA (reference sequence). For the CDR3, the DNA is TGCAGTGCCTATCAGTTCGGAACGAACACCGGGGAGCTGTTTTTT. This gives the protein CSAYQFGTNTGELFF.

Ten or more counts support this clonotype. The chain has TRBV28 and TRBJ2-7; TRBD1 is a possible D gene (6 bases). CDR1 is MDHEN, CDR2 SYDVKM, per germline. CDR3 size: 14 residues. V shed 5 bases and J shed 0 bases, with 11 bases lying between them. The CDR3 spells CASSAWDNSYEQYF. In nucleotides, the CDR3 is TGTGCCAGCAGTGCATGGGACAACTCCTACGAGCAGTACTTC.

There are many counts of this clonotype. This rearrangement joins TRBV7-2 to TRBJ2-2, with a weak D call TRBD2 (5 bases). Trimming took 8 bases from V and 1 from J, leaving 11 bases between them. Per the germline V gene, CDR1 is SGHTA and CDR2 is FQGNSA. The CDR3 length is 14 residues. CDR3 residues: CASLEGGNTGELFF. CDR3 DNA: TGTGCCAGCTTAGAAGGAGGGAACACCGGGGAGCTGTTTTTT.

The CDR3 spells CASSGYGTEDTQYF. CDR3 bases: TGTGCCAGCAGTGGTTATGGTACGGAAGATACGCAGTATTTT. The rearrangement joins TRBV6-1 to TRBJ2-3, with D uncertain. Germline V lookup: CDR1 MNHNS, CDR2 SASEGT. Between the trimmed V and J ends, which lost 4 bases and 5 bases, there was a span of 13 bases. This CDR3 contains 14 residues.

Remarks on this clonotype: A clone one base away is much larger, so this may be a read error. The chain couples TRBV3-1 to TRBJ1-1; D remains unclear. The CDR3 is 14 residues long. Looked up from germline, CDR1 is LGHDT and CDR2 is YNNKEL (reference sequence). CDR3 protein: CASGQVPLNTEAFF. DNA of the CDR3: TGTGCCAGCGGCCAAGTTCCCCTTAACACTGAAGCTTTCTTT.

On this clonotype itself: It may be a read error: a sequence one base away is much more abundant. The rearrangement joins TRBV6-2 or TRBV6-3 to TRBJ2-5; 8 bases line up with TRBD2. The ends lost 11 bases at V and 0 bases at J; junction bases unmatched: 11. Germline values: CDR1 MNHEY, CDR2 SVGEGT. CDR3 length: 15 residues. CDR3 bases: TGTGCCTGCACGGGATCTAGCGGGCACCAAGAGACCCAGTACTTC. This sequence encodes CACTGSSGHQETQYF.

This clonotype was recorded many times. The chain combines TRBV2 with TRBJ1-2, with D tentatively TRBD1 (6 bases). Deletions cut 0 bases from V and 5 bases from J, with 19 bases between. CDR3 length: 17 residues. In germline, CDR1 is SNHLY, CDR2 FYNNEI. CDR3 loop: CASSEALGWTELYGYTF. For the CDR3, the DNA is TGTGCCAGCAGTGAAGCGCTTGGATGGACAGAACTTTATGGCTACACCTTC.

The chain is built from TRBV30 and TRBJ1-2; no clear D. Trimming cost V 0 bases and J 0 bases, with 11 bases left between them. Germline values: CDR1 GTSNPN, CDR2 SVGIG (reference sequence). CDR3 length: 15 amino acids. CDR3 residues: CAWSVSPSSNYGYTF. In DNA form, the CDR3 reads TGTGCCTGGAGTGTCTCTCCAAGCTCTAACTATGGCTACACCTTC. Based on the CDR3 plus reference TRBV30 and TRBJ1-2, the full variable domain is SQTIHQWPATLVQPVGSPLSLECTVEGTSNPNLYWYRQAAGRGLQLLFYSVGIGQISSEVPQNLSASRPQDRQFILSSKKLLLSDSGFYLCAWSVSPSSNYGYTFGSGTRLTVV.

The chain links TRBV12-3 or TRBV12-4 to TRBJ1-5; D not resolved. The V end was cut by 5 bases, the J end by 6 bases, with 8 bases between. CDR3 size: 12 residues. In DNA, the CDR3 is TGTGCCAGCAGTCGGCCGGGTCAGCCCCAGCATTTT. Residues: CASSRPGQPQHF.

This clonotype was detected ten times or more. The rearrangement uses TRBV15 and TRBJ2-1; D is unclear. V was shortened by 8 bases and J by 1 base, with 15 bases between the two germline ends. The CDR3 length is 15 residues. From germline, CDR1 is LNHNV and CDR2 YYDKDF (reference sequence). The CDR3 protein is CATASQPPSYNEQFF. CDR3 in DNA: TGTGCCACCGCTTCTCAGCCCCCTTCCTACAATGAGCAGTTCTTC.

This clonotype was observed at least ten times. The chain combines TRBV29-1 with TRBJ1-4, with TRBD1 as a possible D gene (5 bases). The CDR3 spans 12 residues. CDR1 is SQVTM, CDR2 ANQGSEA, per germline. Trimming removed 4 bases from V and 8 bases from J, with 11 bases in between. CDR3 loop: CSVGGIDEKLFF. CDR3 coding DNA: TGCAGCGTTGGGGGGATTGACGAAAAACTGTTTTTT.

In this sample, this clonotype turned up many times. This rearrangement joins TRBV19 to TRBJ2-1; D not certain. Per the germline V gene, CDR1 is LNHDA and CDR2 is SQIVND (reference sequence). V shed 5 bases and J shed 1 base, with 12 bases lying between them. The CDR3 is 15 amino acids. CDR3 protein: CASSLARSSYNEQFF. CDR3 sequence (DNA): TGTGCCAGTAGTTTGGCCAGATCATCCTACAATGAGCAGTTCTTC.

This clonotype has only a few counts. The chain links TRBV7-2 to TRBJ1-1; TRBD1 is a possible D gene (6 bases). From germline, CDR1 is SGHTA and CDR2 FQGNSA. V was shortened by 2 bases and J by 6 bases, with 16 bases between the two germline ends. This CDR3 is built from 15 residues. CDR3 loop: CASSLNLQGEAEAFF. The CDR3 DNA sequence: TGTGCCAGCAGCTTAAATCTACAGGGTGAAGCTGAAGCTTTCTTT.

A remark on this clonotype: One base away lies a much larger clone, so this may be a sequencing read error. The chain carries TRBV12-3 or TRBV12-4 and TRBJ2-1, with D perhaps matching TRBD2 (6 bases). CDR3 length: 20 residues. In nucleotides, the CDR3 is TGTGCCAGCGGAGGTACGGGAGTAAAGCTTTTTTTGAGCTCCTACAATGAGCAGTCCTTC. Its translation: CASGGTGVKLFLSSYNEQSF.

The rearrangement joins TRBV4-1 to TRBJ2-5; D remains ambiguous. This CDR3 has 13 amino acids. Germline lookup yields CDR1 MGHRA and CDR2 YSYEKL. V gave up 0 bases and J gave up 5 bases, with 7 bases separating them. CDR3 loop: CASSQEPWETQYF. Written as DNA, the CDR3 is TGCGCCAGCAGCCAAGAACCCTGGGAGACCCAGTACTTC.

This clonotype has just a few counts. Given a much more abundant clone one base away, this may be a read error. The chain combines TRBV24-1 with TRBJ2-2; D may be TRBD1 (6 bases). Germline values: CDR1 KGHDR, CDR2 SFDVKD. The CDR3 consists of 16 residues. The CDR3 here is CATSDPGARNTGKLFF. In DNA, the CDR3 is TGTGCCACCAGTGATCCAGGGGCGCGGAACACCGGGAAGCTGTTTTTT.

This chain connects TRBV6-2 or TRBV6-3 to TRBJ2-5; D tentatively fits TRBD1 or TRBD2 (5 bases each). Germline V gene data show CDR1 as MNHEY and CDR2 as SVGEGT. This CDR3 has 14 residues. The germline V and J ends were trimmed by 8 bases and 4 bases, with 17 bases remaining between them. The CDR3 coding sequence is TGTGCCAGCTCTGAGGGGAGTCTTTTAGAGACCCAGTACTTC. This encodes CASSEGSLLETQYF.

In its sample, this clonotype was seen a few times. This chain's CDR3 is CASSYNPGQGDTDTQYF. The CDR3 DNA sequence: TGTGCCAGCAGTTACAACCCGGGTCAGGGGGACACGGATACGCAGTATTTT. V gene TRBV6-6 combines with J gene TRBJ2-3; 7 nucleotides match TRBD1. The CDR3 sequence is 17 residues long. V lost 2 bases to trimming and J lost 6 bases; unmatched junction nucleotides: 14. Germline V gene data show CDR1 as MNHNY and CDR2 as SVGAGI (reference sequence).

The V gene is TRBV7-9, the J gene TRBJ2-4; 9 bases map to TRBD1. Germline V gene lookup returns CDR1 SEHNR and CDR2 FQNEAQ (reference sequence). CDR3 length equals 13 residues. V dropped 5 bases and J dropped 15; count of bases not matched to a gene: 11. The chain's CDR3 is CASSETGTGSSYF. CDR3 coding DNA: TGTGCCAGCAGCGAAACCGGGACAGGGAGTTCGTACTTC.